Below, 20 T cell receptor beta chains from the same sample are listed, as sequenced in a study of shared clonotypes between healthy human individuals. Libraries were prepared by immunoSEQ multiplex PCR; TCRdb keeps only in-frame clonotypes and omits some of them. This table has about 1.5 million clones, roughly 96% appearing once. Material for sequencing was naive CD4+ T cells sorted from blood. Sample subset: CD45RA+ positively selected. The receptors derive from a man aged 25-40 years in good health.

The chain joins TRBV6-1 to TRBJ1-2; 7 bases match TRBD1. Germline lookup yields CDR1 MNHNS and CDR2 SASEGT. The CDR3 spans 14 residues. The junction had 2 bases not matched to a gene; V was cut back by 2 bases and J by 2 bases. The CDR3 nucleotides read TGTGCCAGCAGTGAAATGACAGGGAACTATGGCTACACCTTC. This gives the protein CASSEMTGNYGYTF.

The rearrangement uses TRBV9 and TRBJ2-1; 7 bases fit TRBD2. The CDR3 consists of 16 residues. From germline, CDR1 is SGDLS and CDR2 YYNGEE. The junction had 6 bases not matched to a gene; V was cut back by 0 bases and J by 3 bases. Written as DNA, the CDR3 is TGTGCCAGCAGCGTAGCGGGGGGACCCTACTACAATGAGCAGTTCTTC. Translation gives CASSVAGGPYYNEQFF.

This chain connects TRBV9 to TRBJ1-1; the D gene is possibly TRBD1 (6 bases). The CDR3 has 15 amino acids. Trimming left V 0 bases short and J 5 bases short, with 14 bases between. CDR1 SGDLS and CDR2 YYNGEE come from the germline V gene. The CDR3 spells CASSVDGGRVTEAFF. The CDR3 nucleotides read TGTGCCAGCAGCGTAGATGGGGGCCGGGTTACTGAAGCTTTCTTT.

The gene calls are TRBV15 and TRBJ1-1, with D unresolved. The CDR3 length is 13 residues. Trimming stripped 3 bases from V and 3 bases from J, with 8 bases between. CDR1 and CDR2 from the germline V gene are LNHNV and YYDKDF (reference sequence). The CDR3 sequence: CATSRPYDTEAFF. Here the CDR3 DNA reads TGTGCCACCAGCAGGCCGTATGACACTGAAGCTTTCTTT.

The V gene is TRBV6-5, the J gene TRBJ1-4; D might be TRBD1 (6 bases). This CDR3 is built from 13 residues. The V end was cut by 11 bases, the J end by 4 bases, with 14 bases between. The germline gives CDR1 MNHEY, CDR2 SVGAGI. As DNA, the CDR3 is TGTGCCGCGGGGGCAGGCGGTAATGAAAAACTGTTTTTT. It is translated as CAAGAGGNEKLFF.

Remarks on this clone: Different DNA sequences within this sample yield the same CDR3. V is TRBV5-1 and J is TRBJ2-7, with D maybe TRBD2 (6 bases). Germline lookup yields CDR1 SGHRS and CDR2 YFSETQ. The CDR3 covers 13 residues. The ends were cut back, 0 bases at V and 4 bases at J, with 8 bases in the middle. The CDR3 is CASSLVGGYEQYF. The CDR3, as DNA: TGCGCCAGCAGCTTGGTTGGGGGGTACGAGCAGTACTTC.

The chain is built from TRBV5-1 and TRBJ2-3; the D is unclear. Germline CDR1 SGHRS, CDR2 YFSETQ. Trimming removed 0 bases at V and 4 bases at J, with 18 bases between. The CDR3 is 17 amino acids. The CDR3 loop is CASSLDWSPFGSDTQYF. In nucleotides, the CDR3 is TGCGCCAGCAGCTTGGACTGGTCCCCCTTCGGTTCAGATACGCAGTATTTT.

The chain couples TRBV5-4 to TRBJ2-3; D call uncertain. Per the germline V gene, CDR1 is SGHNT and CDR2 is YYREEE (reference sequence). Trimming took off 4 bases at V and 5 bases at J, with 8 bases between the two ends. The CDR3 totals 12 residues. The CDR3 nucleotides are TGTGCCAGCAGCCCATCTCTAGATACGCAGTATTTT. This encodes CASSPSLDTQYF. Looking up the rest from reference TRBV5-4 and TRBJ2-3 gives the full variable domain: ETGVTQSPTHLIKTRGQQVTLRCSSQSGHNTVSWYQQALGQGPQFIFQYYREEENGRGNFPPRFSGLQFPNYSSELNVNALELDDSALYLCASSPSLDTQYFGPGTRLTVL.

The rearrangement uses TRBV9 and TRBJ2-5, with D possibly being TRBD1 or TRBD2 (5 bases each). V was shortened by 2 bases and J by 5 bases, with 13 bases between the two germline ends. Germline V gene sequence: CDR1 SGDLS, CDR2 YYNGEE. CDR3 length equals 14 residues. The CDR3 spells CASSVGDLGETQYF. CDR3 coding DNA: TGTGCCAGCAGCGTGGGGGACCTAGGGGAGACCCAGTACTTC.

The chain carries TRBV5-1 and TRBJ2-2; 15 bases agree with TRBD2. From germline, CDR1 is SGHRS and CDR2 YFSETQ. V was clipped by 5 bases and J by 4 bases; unmatched bases: 9. CDR3 length: 18 residues. The CDR3 DNA sequence: TGCGCCAGCAGTTCCGGACTAGCGGGAGGGCACGTCACCGGGGAGCTGTTTTTT. Protein sequence: CASSSGLAGGHVTGELFF. Based on the CDR3 plus reference TRBV5-1 and TRBJ2-2, the full variable domain is KAGVTQTPRYLIKTRGQQVTLSCSPISGHRSVSWYQQTPGQGLQFLFEYFSETQRNKGNFPGRFSGRQFSNSRSEMNVSTLELGDSALYLCASSSGLAGGHVTGELFFGEGSRLTVL.

This rearrangement joins TRBV15 to TRBJ2-7, with a weak D call TRBD2 (5 bases). V was clipped by 5 bases and J by 0 bases, with 17 bases between them. This CDR3 comprises 16 residues. CDR1 and CDR2 from the germline V gene are LNHNV and YYDKDF (reference sequence). The CDR3 bases are TGTGCCACCAGCGATGGTGGACGGGGTCCCTCCTACGAGCAGTACTTC. Translating it yields CATSDGGRGPSYEQYF.

The gene calls are TRBV10-3 and TRBJ1-1; D call uncertain. Germline values: CDR1 ENHRY, CDR2 SYGVKD. This CDR3 is 14 amino acids long. Trimming stripped 4 bases from V and 4 bases from J, with 13 bases between. As DNA, the CDR3 is TGTGCCATCAGTGTCAAGGGAGCCGGCACTGAAGCTTTCTTT. Its protein product is CAISVKGAGTEAFF.

The chain couples TRBV27 to TRBJ1-1, with D perhaps matching TRBD1 (5 bases). The CDR3 consists of 14 residues. Deletions cut 7 bases from V and 0 bases from J, with 12 bases between. CDR1 is MNHEY and CDR2 is SMNVEV in the germline V gene (reference sequence). CDR3 loop: CASKTDRLNTEAFF. CDR3 nucleotides: TGTGCCAGCAAGACCGACAGACTGAACACTGAAGCTTTCTTT.

The chain recombines TRBV5-4 with TRBJ2-3; no definite D call. This CDR3 region has 16 residues. With 4 bases removed from V and 4 bases from J, the gap between germline ends came to 19 bases. Germline CDR1 and CDR2: SGHNT and YYREEE (reference sequence). The CDR3 protein is CASSPRLPNPPDTQYF. In nucleotides, the CDR3 is TGTGCCAGCAGCCCGAGGCTTCCGAATCCCCCAGATACGCAGTATTTT.

As regards this clone: The sample holds other DNA sequences that translate to the same CDR3. The chain employs TRBV10-3 and TRBJ2-2, with no clear D. V lost 2 bases and J 7 bases, leaving 8 bases between the germline ends. The CDR3 totals 13 residues. Germline CDR1 and CDR2: ENHRY and SYGVKD. CDR3 region: CAISEQLGGELFF. The CDR3 DNA sequence: TGTGCCATCAGTGAGCAACTCGGCGGGGAGCTGTTTTTT.

This rearrangement joins TRBV5-4 to TRBJ2-6; unclear D gene. Deletions cut 4 bases from V and 2 bases from J, with 10 bases between. CDR3 length: 15 amino acids. Germline V lookup: CDR1 SGHNT, CDR2 YYREEE (reference sequence). Here the CDR3 DNA reads TGTGCCAGCAGCAGCTTAAGGGCTGGGGCCAACGTCCTGACTTTC. Translation gives CASSSLRAGANVLTF.

V usage is TRBV29-1 and J usage is TRBJ2-3, with 9 bases lining up with TRBD2. CDR1 and CDR2 (germline): SQVTM, ANQGSEA. CDR3 length: 15 residues. With V trimmed by 3 bases and J by 8 bases, 12 bases remained unmatched. CDR3: CSVDRSSGIVGTQYF. In nucleotides, the CDR3 is TGCAGCGTTGATAGGTCTAGCGGGATAGTCGGTACGCAGTATTTT.

J is TRBJ2-3 and V is TRBV27, with D possibly matching TRBD1 (5 bases). The CDR3 length is 15 residues. CDR1 and CDR2 from the germline V gene are MNHEY and SMNVEV (reference sequence). The germline V and J ends were trimmed by 8 bases and 4 bases, with 19 bases remaining between them. In DNA form, the CDR3 reads TGTGCCAGCTTTTCCACTAACTCCAGGGCAGATACGCAGTATTTT. The encoded protein is CASFSTNSRADTQYF.

The chain joins TRBV15 to TRBJ2-2; D not resolved. The V and J ends lost 1 base and 1 base respectively, with 7 bases between them. The CDR3 is 15 amino acids. The V gene's germline CDR1 is LNHNV and CDR2 YYDKDF (reference sequence). The DNA of the CDR3 is TGTGCCACCAGCAGAGGTGTCAGGAACACCGGGGAGCTGTTTTTT. Amino acids: CATSRGVRNTGELFF.

The CDR3 here is CASSYRPTGINEKLFF. The CDR3 DNA reads TGTGCCAGCAGTTACAGGCCGACAGGGATTAATGAAAAACTGTTTTTT. V gene TRBV6-6 combines with J gene TRBJ1-4; 7 bases are shared with TRBD1. CDR1 is MNHNY and CDR2 is SVGAGI in the germline V gene (reference sequence). This CDR3 is built from 16 residues. With V trimmed by 2 bases and J by 4 bases, 7 bases remained unmatched.